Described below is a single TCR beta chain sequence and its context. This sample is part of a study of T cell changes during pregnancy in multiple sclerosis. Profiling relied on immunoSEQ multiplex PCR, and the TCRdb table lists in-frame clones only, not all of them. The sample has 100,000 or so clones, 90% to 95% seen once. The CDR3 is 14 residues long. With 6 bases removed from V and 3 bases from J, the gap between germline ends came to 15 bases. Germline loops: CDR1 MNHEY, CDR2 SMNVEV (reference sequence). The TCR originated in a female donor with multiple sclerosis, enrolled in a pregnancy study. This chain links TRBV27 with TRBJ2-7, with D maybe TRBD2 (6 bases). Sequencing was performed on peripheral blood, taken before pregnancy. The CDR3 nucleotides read TGTGCCAGCAGCCAACGACTAGGAATCTACGAGCAGTACTTC. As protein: CASSQRLGIYEQYF.